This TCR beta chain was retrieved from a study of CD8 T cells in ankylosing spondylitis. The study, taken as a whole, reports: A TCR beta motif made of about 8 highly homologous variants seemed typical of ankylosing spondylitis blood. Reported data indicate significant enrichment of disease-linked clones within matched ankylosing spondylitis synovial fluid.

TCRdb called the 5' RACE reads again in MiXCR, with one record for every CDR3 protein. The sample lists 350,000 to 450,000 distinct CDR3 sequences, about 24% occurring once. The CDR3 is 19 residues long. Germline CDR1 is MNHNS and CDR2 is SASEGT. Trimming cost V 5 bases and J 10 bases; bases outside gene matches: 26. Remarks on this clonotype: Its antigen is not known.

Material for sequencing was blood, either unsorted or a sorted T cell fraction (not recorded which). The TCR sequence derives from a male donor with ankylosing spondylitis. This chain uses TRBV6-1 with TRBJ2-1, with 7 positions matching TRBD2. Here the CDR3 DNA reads TGTGCCAGCAGTCTTTTTCCACTAGCGCCCACGGTACTTCGAGACGAGCAGTTCTTC. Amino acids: CASSLFPLAPTVLRDEQFF.